This T cell receptor beta chain was obtained from a study of graft-versus-host responses after intestinal transplantation. Background on the study: Grafts were multivisceral, liver-intestinal, or isolated intestinal.

The CDR3 sequence is 14 residues long. The trim removed 0 bases at V and 15 bases at J, leaving 11 bases unmatched. CDR1 and CDR2 from the germline V gene are MNHEY and SMNVEV (reference sequence). Comments on this clone: What it binds is not known.

Sequencing used immunoSEQ multiplex PCR; TCRdb keeps in-frame clones, though not all of them. The profile covers about 110,000 clones, with more than 85% appearing a single time and 0.9% to 1.5% taken by the ten largest. Study findings and constraints: GvH clones were found in recipient marrow; some appeared first in ileum or blood. With peak circulating GvH clone levels came an association with early post-transplant HvG declines.

Sample: unstimulated CD8+ T cells sorted from spleen or lymph node cells, taken before transplant. The source is a human donor who was the organ donor for an intestinal transplant. This rearrangement joins TRBV27 to TRBJ2-1; 7 bases agree with TRBD2. The CDR3 sequence: CASSLSPSGDGGFF. Written as DNA, the CDR3 is TGTGCCAGCAGTTTATCCCCTAGCGGCGACGGTGGGTTCTTC.